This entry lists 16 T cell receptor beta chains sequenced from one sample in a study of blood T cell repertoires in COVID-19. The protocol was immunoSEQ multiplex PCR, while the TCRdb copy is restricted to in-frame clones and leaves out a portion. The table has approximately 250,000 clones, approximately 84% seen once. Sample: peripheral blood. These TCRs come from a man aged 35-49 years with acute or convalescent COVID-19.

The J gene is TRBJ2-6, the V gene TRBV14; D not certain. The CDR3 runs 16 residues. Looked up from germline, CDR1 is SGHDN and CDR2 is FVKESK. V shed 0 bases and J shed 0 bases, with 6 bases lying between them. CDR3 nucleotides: TGTGCCAGCAGCCAAGATCCCGGCTCTGGGGCCAACGTCCTGACTTTC. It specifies CASSQDPGSGANVLTF.

This CDR3 is CASSDKGGAADTQYF. The DNA for the CDR3 is TGTGCCAGCAGTGACAAGGGGGGGGCAGCAGATACGCAGTATTTT. J is TRBJ2-3 and V is TRBV6-4, with D perhaps matching TRBD2 (7 bases). The CDR3 length is 15 residues. CDR1 MRHNA and CDR2 SNTAGT come from the germline V gene. V was shortened by 2 bases and J by 4 bases, with 13 bases between the two germline ends.

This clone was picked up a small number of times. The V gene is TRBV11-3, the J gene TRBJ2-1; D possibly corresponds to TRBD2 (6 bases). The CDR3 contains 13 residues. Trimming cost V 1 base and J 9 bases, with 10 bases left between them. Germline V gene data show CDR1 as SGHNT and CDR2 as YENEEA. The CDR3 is CASSLVLGGEQFF. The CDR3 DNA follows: TGTGCCAGCAGCTTAGTTCTGGGGGGTGAGCAGTTCTTC.

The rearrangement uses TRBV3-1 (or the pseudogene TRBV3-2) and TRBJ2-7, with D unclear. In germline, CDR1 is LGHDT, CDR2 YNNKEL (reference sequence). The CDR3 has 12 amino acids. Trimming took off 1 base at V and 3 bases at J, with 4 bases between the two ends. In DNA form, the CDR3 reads TGTGCCAGCAGCCAAGCTAGCTACGAGCAGTACTTC. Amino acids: CASSQASYEQYF.

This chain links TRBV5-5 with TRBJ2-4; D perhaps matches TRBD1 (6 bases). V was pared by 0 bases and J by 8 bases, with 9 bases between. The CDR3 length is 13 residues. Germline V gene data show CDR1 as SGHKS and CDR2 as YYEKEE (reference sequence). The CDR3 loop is CASSLEGDDIQYF. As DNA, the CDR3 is TGTGCCAGCAGCTTGGAGGGGGATGACATTCAGTACTTC.

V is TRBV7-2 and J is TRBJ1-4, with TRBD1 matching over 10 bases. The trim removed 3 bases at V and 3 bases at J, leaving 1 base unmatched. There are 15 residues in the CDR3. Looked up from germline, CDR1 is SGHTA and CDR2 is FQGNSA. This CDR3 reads CASSFGQGANEKLFF. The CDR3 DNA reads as TGTGCCAGCAGCTTCGGACAGGGGGCTAATGAAAAACTGTTTTTT.

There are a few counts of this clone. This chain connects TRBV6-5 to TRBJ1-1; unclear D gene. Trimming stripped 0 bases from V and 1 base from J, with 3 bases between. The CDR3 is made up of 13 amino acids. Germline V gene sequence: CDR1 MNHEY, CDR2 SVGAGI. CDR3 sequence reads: CASSYSRNTEAFF. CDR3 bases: TGTGCCAGCAGTTACTCGAGGAACACTGAAGCTTTCTTT.

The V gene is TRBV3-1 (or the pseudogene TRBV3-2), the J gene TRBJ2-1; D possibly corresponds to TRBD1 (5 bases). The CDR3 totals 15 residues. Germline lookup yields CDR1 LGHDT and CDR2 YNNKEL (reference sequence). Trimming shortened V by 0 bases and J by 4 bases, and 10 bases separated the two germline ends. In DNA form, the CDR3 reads TGTGCCAGCAGCCAAGATAAGAACAGGTACAATGAGCAGTTCTTC. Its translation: CASSQDKNRYNEQFF.

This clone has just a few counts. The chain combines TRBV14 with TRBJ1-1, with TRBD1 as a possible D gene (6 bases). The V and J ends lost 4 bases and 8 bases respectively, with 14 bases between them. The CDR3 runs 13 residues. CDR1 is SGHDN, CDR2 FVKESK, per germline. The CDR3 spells CASSRSRGMEAFF. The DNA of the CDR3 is TGTGCCAGCAGCCGAAGTAGGGGGATGGAAGCTTTCTTT.

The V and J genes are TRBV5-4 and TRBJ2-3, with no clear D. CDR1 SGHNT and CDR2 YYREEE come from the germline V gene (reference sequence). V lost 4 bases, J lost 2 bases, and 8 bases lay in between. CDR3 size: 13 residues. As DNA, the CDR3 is TGTGCCAGCAGCCCTCTATCCACAGATACGCAGTATTTT. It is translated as CASSPLSTDTQYF. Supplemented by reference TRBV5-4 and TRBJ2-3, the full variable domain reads ETGVTQSPTHLIKTRGQQVTLRCSSQSGHNTVSWYQQALGQGPQFIFQYYREEENGRGNFPPRFSGLQFPNYSSELNVNALELDDSALYLCASSPLSTDTQYFGPGTRLTVL.

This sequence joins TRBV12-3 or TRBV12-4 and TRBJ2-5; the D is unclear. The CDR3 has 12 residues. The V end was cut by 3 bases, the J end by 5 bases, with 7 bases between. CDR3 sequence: CASSFGWETQYF. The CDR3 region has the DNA TGTGCCAGCAGTTTCGGGTGGGAGACCCAGTACTTC.

The CDR3 here is CASSESARRGEKLFF. In DNA, the CDR3 is TGCGCCAGCAGTGAGTCGGCAAGAAGGGGTGAAAAACTGTTTTTT. V usage is TRBV10-2 and J usage is TRBJ1-4; D is perhaps TRBD1 (5 bases). V was trimmed by 0 bases and J by 7 bases, leaving 12 bases between them. Germline V gives CDR1 WSHSY, CDR2 SAAADI. The CDR3 runs 15 residues.

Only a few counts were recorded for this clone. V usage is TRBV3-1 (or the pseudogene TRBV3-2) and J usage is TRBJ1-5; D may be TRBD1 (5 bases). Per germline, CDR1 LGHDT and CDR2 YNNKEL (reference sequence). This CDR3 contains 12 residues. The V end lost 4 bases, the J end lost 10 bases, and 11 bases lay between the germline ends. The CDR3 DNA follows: TGTGCCAGCAGCCGATCAACAGGACCCCAGCATTTT. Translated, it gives CASSRSTGPQHF.

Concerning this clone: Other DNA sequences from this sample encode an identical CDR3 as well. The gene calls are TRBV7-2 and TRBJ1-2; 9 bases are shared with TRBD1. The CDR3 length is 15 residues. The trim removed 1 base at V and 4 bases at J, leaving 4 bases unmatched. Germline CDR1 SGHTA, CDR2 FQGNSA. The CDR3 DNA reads TGTGCCAGCAGCTTAGGGGGACAGGGAGGCTATGGCTACACCTTC. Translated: CASSLGGQGGYGYTF.

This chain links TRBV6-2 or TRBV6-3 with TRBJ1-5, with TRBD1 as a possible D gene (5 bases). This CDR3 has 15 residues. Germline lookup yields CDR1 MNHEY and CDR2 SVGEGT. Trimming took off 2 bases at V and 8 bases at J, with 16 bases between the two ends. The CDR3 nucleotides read TGTGCCAGCAGTTACCACAGGCAGACCGGAGAGCCCCAGCATTTT. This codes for CASSYHRQTGEPQHF.

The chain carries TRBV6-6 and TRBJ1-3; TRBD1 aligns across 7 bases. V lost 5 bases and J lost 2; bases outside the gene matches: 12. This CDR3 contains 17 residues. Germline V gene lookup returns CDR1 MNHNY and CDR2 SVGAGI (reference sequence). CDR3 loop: CASSRSPPRGTGNTIYF. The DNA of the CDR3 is TGTGCCAGCAGTCGTTCACCTCCCAGGGGGACTGGAAACACCATATATTTT.